The 20 T cell receptor beta chains below all came from one sample that was sequenced in a study of control samples from healthy donors and cancer patients. Sequenced by immunoSEQ multiplex PCR; TCRdb stores in-frame clones only, minus some. The data contain 130,000 to 150,000 clones, approximately 88% of them singletons. The sequenced sample was blood. The receptor set was obtained from a man aged 25-45 years in good health.

The J gene is TRBJ2-7, the V gene TRBV9; D may match TRBD1 or TRBD2 (5 bases each). The CDR3 runs to 15 residues. The germline V and J ends were trimmed by 0 bases and 6 bases, with 16 bases remaining between them. The germline gives CDR1 SGDLS, CDR2 YYNGEE. For the CDR3, the DNA is TGTGCCAGCAGCGTAGTGGGGACCGACTTCGGCGAGCAGTACTTC. It codes for CASSVVGTDFGEQYF.

The chain uses TRBV6-5 and TRBJ1-4, with D tentatively TRBD1 (5 bases). With 4 bases removed from V and 5 bases from J, the gap between germline ends came to 11 bases. This CDR3 region has 14 residues. Germline values: CDR1 MNHEY, CDR2 SVGAGI. CDR3 DNA sequence: TGTGCCAGCAGTTTGACAGCTGAAAATGAAAAACTGTTTTTT. This gives the protein CASSLTAENEKLFF.

The CDR3 DNA reads as TGTGCCAGTAGTATTAGGAGGGGCACTGAAGCTTTCTTT. Translating it yields CASSIRRGTEAFF. The chain links TRBV19 to TRBJ1-1, with D possibly matching TRBD1 (5 bases). Trimming left V 3 bases short and J 4 bases short, with 9 bases between. The CDR3 consists of 13 residues. The germline V gene encodes CDR1 LNHDA and CDR2 SQIVND (reference sequence).

The chain employs TRBV5-1 and TRBJ2-5; 8 bases align to TRBD1. The trim removed 4 bases at V and 2 bases at J, leaving 7 bases unmatched. The length of the CDR3 is 15 residues. Germline V CDR1 and CDR2: SGHRS, YFSETQ. In nucleotides, the CDR3 is TGCGCCAGCAGCGCCGGACAGGGAATTCAAGAGACCCAGTACTTC. Its translation is CASSAGQGIQETQYF.

This chain links TRBV3-1 (or the pseudogene TRBV3-2) with TRBJ1-1; 8 bases are shared with TRBD1. V lost 5 bases to trimming and J lost 4 bases; unmatched junction nucleotides: 9. The CDR3 has 15 residues. Germline values: CDR1 LGHDT, CDR2 YNNKEL (reference sequence). Written as DNA, the CDR3 is TGTGCCAGCAGCGTACCCGGGACAGGCGGCACTGAAGCTTTCTTT. Its protein product is CASSVPGTGGTEAFF.

The chain employs TRBV30 and TRBJ1-1, with D unclear. Trimming shortened V by 1 base and J by 1 base, and 4 bases separated the two germline ends. This CDR3 contains 12 residues. Germline CDR1 GTSNPN, CDR2 SVGIG (reference sequence). The CDR3 nucleotides read TGTGCCTGGAGTGAGGGGAACACTGAAGCTTTCTTT. It yields the protein CAWSEGNTEAFF.

The chain's CDR3 is CASGPGGGSSYEQYF. The CDR3 DNA sequence: TGTGCCAGCGGCCCAGGTGGGGGGAGCTCCTACGAGCAGTACTTC. This chain joins TRBV7-2 and TRBJ2-7; D perhaps matches TRBD2 (6 bases). Trimming removed 8 bases at V and 0 bases at J, with 17 bases between. In germline, CDR1 is SGHTA, CDR2 FQGNSA. This CDR3 has 15 residues. The whole variable domain, remainder taken from reference TRBV7-2 and TRBJ2-7, is GAGVSQSPSNKVTEKGKDVELRCDPISGHTALYWYRQSLGQGLEFLIYFQGNSAPDKSGLPSDRFSAERTGGSVSTLTIQRTQQEDSAVYLCASGPGGGSSYEQYFGPGTRLTVT.

There are a few counts of this clone. The chain has TRBV4-2 and TRBJ1-5, with TRBD1 matching over 9 bases. The CDR3 length is 18 residues. Germline lookup yields CDR1 LGHNA and CDR2 YNFKEQ. J was trimmed by 4 bases and V by 0 bases; bases with no gene match: 10. This CDR3 is CASSQELSIGTGNQPQHF. The CDR3 region has the DNA TGTGCCAGCAGCCAAGAATTGAGTATTGGGACAGGGAATCAGCCCCAGCATTTT.

The chain joins TRBV24-1 to TRBJ2-3, with a tentative D call TRBD1 (5 bases). Germline V gives CDR1 KGHDR, CDR2 SFDVKD. CDR3 length equals 13 residues. Trimming pared 2 bases from V and 5 bases from J, leaving 7 bases between. The CDR3 nucleotides read TGTGCCACCAGTGATTATACAGGAGATACGCAGTATTTT. It yields the protein CATSDYTGDTQYF.

The rearrangement links TRBV5-1 to TRBJ2-5; D not resolved. CDR1 is SGHRS and CDR2 is YFSETQ in the germline V gene. V shed 2 bases and J shed 4 bases, with 15 bases lying between them. This CDR3 contains 15 residues. CDR3 amino acids: CASSFDTSLRETQYF. CDR3 nucleotide sequence: TGCGCCAGCAGCTTCGACACCTCTCTGAGAGAGACCCAGTACTTC. The full variable domain, in which reference TRBV5-1 and TRBJ2-5 provide the parts outside the CDR3, is KAGVTQTPRYLIKTRGQQVTLSCSPISGHRSVSWYQQTPGQGLQFLFEYFSETQRNKGNFPGRFSGRQFSNSRSEMNVSTLELGDSALYLCASSFDTSLRETQYFGPGTRLLVL.

The rearrangement uses TRBV9 and TRBJ2-2, with 7 bases that match TRBD1. The CDR3 totals 14 residues. CDR1 and CDR2 (germline): SGDLS, YYNGEE. With 0 bases clipped from V and 4 bases from J, the junction kept 0 bases outside the gene matches. The CDR3 DNA follows: TGTGCCAGCAGCGTAGACAGGGGCACCGGGGAGCTGTTTTTT. This gives the protein CASSVDRGTGELFF.

In DNA form, the CDR3 reads TGTGCCAGTGAGGGGCTTTGGGGCTACGAGCAGTACTTC. Translating it yields CASEGLWGYEQYF. The rearrangement joins TRBV25-1 to TRBJ2-7; perhaps D is TRBD1 or TRBD2 (5 bases each). Trimming took 9 bases from V and 3 from J, leaving 15 bases between them. The CDR3 loop spans 13 amino acids. The germline CDR1 and CDR2 sequences are MGHDK and SYGVNS.

The chain joins TRBV7-3 to TRBJ2-3; 9 nucleotides match TRBD2. Germline CDR1 and CDR2: SGHTA and FQGTGA. The trim removed 5 bases at V and 2 bases at J, leaving 5 bases unmatched. This CDR3 is 15 amino acids long. The CDR3, as DNA: TGTGCCAGCAGCCTGACTAGCGGATACACAGATACGCAGTATTTT. Amino acids: CASSLTSGYTDTQYF.

The J gene is TRBJ2-7, the V gene TRBV24-1; D not resolved. The germline V gene has CDR1 KGHDR and CDR2 SFDVKD. Trimming left V 4 bases short and J 7 bases short, with 10 bases between. CDR3 length: 12 amino acids. The CDR3 spells CATSEGLGEQYF. The CDR3 DNA reads TGTGCCACCAGTGAGGGGTTGGGGGAGCAGTACTTC.

This clone was seen only once. This chain uses TRBV2 with TRBJ1-5; D remains unclear. Germline V gene data show CDR1 as SNHLY and CDR2 as FYNNEI. Between the trimmed V and J ends, which lost 1 base and 4 bases, there was a span of 5 bases. The CDR3 has 13 amino acids. CDR3 protein: CASSEGWNQPQHF. The CDR3 region has the DNA TGTGCCAGCAGTGAAGGGTGGAATCAGCCCCAGCATTTT.

This clone was detected only once. The chain uses TRBV24-1 and TRBJ2-7, with D possibly TRBD2 on 6 matching bases. From germline, CDR1 is KGHDR and CDR2 SFDVKD. V lost 5 bases to trimming and J lost 5 bases, with 12 bases between them. The CDR3 covers 13 residues. CDR3 in amino acids: CATSGRASDEQYF. DNA of the CDR3: TGTGCCACCAGTGGGAGGGCGTCCGACGAGCAGTACTTC.

The chain links TRBV6-4 to TRBJ2-1; D is undetermined. V gave up 0 bases and J gave up 10 bases, with 7 bases separating them. Germline V gives CDR1 MRHNA, CDR2 SNTAGT. This CDR3 is 12 amino acids long. CDR3 sequence (DNA): TGTGCCAGCAGTGACTCCGGGCAAGAGCAGTTCTTC. This translates into CASSDSGQEQFF.

The V gene is TRBV7-2, the J gene TRBJ1-4, with D perhaps matching TRBD1 (5 bases). Germline assignment: CDR1 SGHTA and CDR2 FQGNSA. The ends were cut back, 3 bases at V and 3 bases at J, with 8 bases in the middle. This CDR3 has 14 residues. The CDR3 protein is CASSLTASNEKLFF. The CDR3 bases are TGTGCCAGCAGCTTGACAGCCTCTAATGAAAAACTGTTTTTT. The variable domain in full, with the rest retrieved from reference TRBV7-2 and TRBJ1-4, is GAGVSQSPSNKVTEKGKDVELRCDPISGHTALYWYRQSLGQGLEFLIYFQGNSAPDKSGLPSDRFSAERTGGSVSTLTIQRTQQEDSAVYLCASSLTASNEKLFFGSGTQLSVL.

The rearrangement uses TRBV9 and TRBJ1-6, with D unclear. The CDR3 contains 12 residues. Germline assignment: CDR1 SGDLS and CDR2 YYNGEE. V was cut by 0 bases and J by 9 bases, with 4 bases left in between. The CDR3 here is CASSVEGSPLHF. The CDR3 nucleotides are TGTGCCAGCAGCGTAGAAGGTTCACCCCTCCACTTT.

The chain has TRBV11-2 and TRBJ2-1; the D is unclear. V lost 5 bases to trimming and J lost 6 bases, with 11 bases between them. Germline V gene sequence: CDR1 SGHAT, CDR2 FQNNGV. The CDR3 runs to 13 residues. The CDR3 DNA sequence: TGTGCCAGCAGCCCAGTTGTGGGCAATGAGCAGTTCTTC. It is translated as CASSPVVGNEQFF.